This entry concerns a single T cell receptor beta chain. Its cognate antigen has yet to be identified. No much larger clone exists at a distance of one base, and base qualities are not known. These data belong to a study of PD-L1 blockade in urothelial cancer (dated 2017 in TCRdb). Background for the entire study: Every patient began therapy in 2014 and was given atezolizumab 1,200 mg intravenously every 3 weeks. About 90% of the roughly 29 patients were identified as males with urothelial cancer of bladder origin, and a prior smoking history was reported by 18 of 29 patients. Patients had an ECOG performance status of 0 or 1 and had received between 0 and 3 prior chemotherapy regimens. Blood samples were analyzed at two time points: 3 weeks after treatment start (second dose) and 6 weeks after treatment start. Blood samples gave median yields of around 140,000 T cells and approximately 80,000 unique TCRs, along with a median clonality of around 0.075. Somatic, immune and clinical correlates of response to PD-L1 blockade with atezolizumab in urothelial cancer were the focus of an exploratory multi-omic analysis. TCR sequencing covered pretreatment tumor samples and matched, serially collected peripheral blood taken before and after atezolizumab treatment. Durable clinical benefit meant progression-free survival longer than 6 months, and TCR features were also tested against progression-free and overall survival. Whole exome sequencing and RNA sequencing of pretreatment tumors were performed alongside TCR sequencing in the same patients. Under 10 patients reached durable clinical benefit, while around 19 patients did not. Pretreatment blood TCR-seq was available for under 35 patients, at least one posttreatment blood collection was obtained for around 25 patients, and tumor TCR-seq was available for around 25 patients.

Study-wide findings and limitations: Because the sample size was small (n of about 30) and many exploratory analyses were performed, the results are intended to be hypothesis-generating. A pretreatment peripheral blood TCR clonality below the median was linked to improved progression-free and overall survival. Patients with durable benefit showed greater expansion of tumor-associated TCR clones in peripheral blood 3 weeks after starting treatment (n ≈ 20, p = 0.022).

Synthetic TCR analog templates were spiked into each PCR so that absolute template abundance could be estimated from read counts. Using the immunoSEQ assay, TCRbeta CDR3 regions were amplified from genomic DNA with bias-controlled V and J gene primers. Sequencing of rearranged TCRbeta segments was performed at approximately 20X coverage. In the source study's methods: Clustering was used to correct sequencing errors, and CDR3s were annotated against IMGT to assign V, D and J genes. Downstream analyses used only productive TCRbeta rearrangements and left out out-of-frame or stop-codon sequences. Clonality was calculated as one minus the Shannon entropy normalized by the log of the number of unique productive sequences. Clones differing between time points or between blood and tumor were identified using Fisher's exact test with Benjamini-Hochberg correction, with an adjusted p below 0.01 applied as the threshold. The clones in this table, taken by TCRdb from immuneACCESS, are in-frame only. Not every clone is retained; where verified, under half of the shortfall comes from an unresolved V gene, and the cause of the rest is unknown. The D gene and trimming were derived from the DNA, and the V and J assignments and clone size from that table. Within this sample are more than 60,000 clones, with 88% of them counted one time only. The ten largest clones take up approximately 10% of the sample.

The time point label corresponds to: peripheral blood 6 weeks after treatment start. A total of roughly 30 patients with locally advanced or metastatic urothelial carcinoma, treated at Memorial Sloan Kettering on a trial protocol, made up the cohort. Peripheral blood mononuclear cells were collected pretreatment and during treatment, at between 1 and 8 total time points per patient. The Qiagen DNeasy Blood extraction kit was used to purify genomic DNA from total PBMCs and tumor samples. PBMCs were collected pretreatment and during treatment, and were isolated and stored as previously described. Its CDR3 holds 15 amino acids, cysteine through phenylalanine. CDR3 DNA is the only sequence kept; it has 45 bases, read in frame from the first base. CDR1 SGHAT and CDR2 FQNNGV are derived from the germline V gene. Germline trimming amounts to 5 bases on V and 3 bases on J, with 7 as the count of junction bases outside the gene matches.

Sequenced material: PBMCs, taken around atezolizumab (anti-PD-L1) treatment. In this chain, TRBV11-2 is recombined with TRBJ1-3, and TRBD1 matches 7 of the central bases. The source of this sequence is a man in his 60s with urothelial cancer. The base sequence is TGTGCCAGCAGCAATGGACAGGTTATTGGAAACACCATATATTTT. This sequence encodes CASSNGQVIGNTIYF.